This T cell receptor (beta chain) was retrieved from a study of blood T cell repertoires in COVID-19. Germline V gene sequence: CDR1 LGHDT, CDR2 YNNKEL (reference sequence). The ends lost 4 bases at V and 7 bases at J; junction bases unmatched: 13. This CDR3 is 17 amino acids long. The table came from immunoSEQ multiplex PCR; TCRdb's copy has only in-frame clones and leaves some out. The sample includes approximately 470,000 clones, 80% to 90% seen only once; the top ten take roughly 3.2%. What was sequenced was peripheral blood. The genes are TRBV3-1 (or the pseudogene TRBV3-2) and TRBJ1-4, with 9 bases lining up with TRBD1. The source is a human donor in a cohort sampled during active COVID-19. This CDR3 reads CASSPEGTTGGGEKLFF. DNA for the CDR3: TGTGCCAGCAGCCCCGAGGGAACTACAGGGGGCGGTGAAAAACTGTTTTTT.